This is a list of T cell receptor beta chains from one sample in a study of shared clonotypes between healthy human individuals. Data came from immunoSEQ multiplex PCR; TCRdb stores just in-frame clones and leaves some out. Altogether about 2.1 million clones are present, 90% to 95% being singletons, with the ten largest covering 1.5% to 2%. The sequenced sample was naive CD8+ T cells from PBMCs. These TCRs come from a man aged 18 to 29 in good health. Some clones in this sample may be carry-over from other donors' samples. CDR3s include the opening cysteine and the closing phenylalanine or tryptophan. The order of the fields is CDR3 length, clone size, J gene, D gene, V gene, CDR3 protein, CDR3 DNA. A D gene is named only where the DNA matches it firmly. A row's size may be missing; if present it is once, few, many or a size class.

19 | - | TRBJ2-4 | TRBD2 | TRBV28 | CASSFSINEAGPAKNIQYF | TGTGCCAGCAGTTTTTCGATAAACGAAGCGGGGCCGGCCAAAAACATTCAGTACTTC
15 | - | TRBJ1-1 | - | TRBV19 | CASSAGLRSNTEAFF | TGTGCCAGTAGTGCGGGACTTAGGTCGAACACTGAAGCTTTCTTT
13 | - | TRBJ2-3 | - | TRBV29-1 | CSVLGGSTDTQYF | TGCAGCGTTTTGGGCGGTAGCACAGATACGCAGTATTTT
14 | - | TRBJ2-7 | - | TRBV2 | CASSEGLRGREQYF | TGTGCCAGCAGCGAAGGACTCAGGGGAAGGGAGCAGTACTTC
15 | - | TRBJ2-3 | TRBD1 | TRBV7-8 | CASSLARQGVDTQYF | TGTGCCAGCAGCTTAGCTCGACAGGGAGTGGATACGCAGTATTTT
15 | - | TRBJ1-2 | - | TRBV4-3 | CASSQGTKLNYGYTF | TGCGCCAGCAGCCAAGGGACGAAACTTAACTATGGCTACACCTTC
16 | - | TRBJ2-3 | - | TRBV5-1 | CASSRKFGGGTDTQYF | TGCGCCAGCAGCCGAAAGTTTGGAGGAGGCACAGATACGCAGTATTTT
12 | once | TRBJ2-7 | - | TRBV5-1 | CASSFQGYEQYF | TGCGCCAGCAGCTTTCAGGGCTACGAGCAGTACTTC
15 | - | TRBJ1-1 | - | TRBV2 | CASSAWGGSNTEAFF | TGTGCCAGCAGTGCCTGGGGGGGGTCGAACACTGAAGCTTTCTTT
13 | - | TRBJ2-1 | - | TRBV11-2 | CASSFGLASEQFF | TGTGCCAGCAGCTTCGGGCTAGCCAGTGAGCAGTTCTTC
16 | once | TRBJ2-3 | TRBD1 | TRBV7-3 | CASSPGQSTGTDTQYF | TGTGCCAGCAGCCCGGGACAGAGTACGGGCACAGATACGCAGTATTTT
12 | - | TRBJ2-2 | - | TRBV19 | CASREFTGELFF | TGTGCCTCCCGGGAGTTCACCGGGGAGCTGTTTTTT
14 | - | TRBJ2-1 | - | TRBV7-8 | CASSPGSVVYEQFF | TGTGCCAGCAGCCCCGGATCGGTAGTTTATGAGCAGTTCTTC
14 | - | TRBJ2-1 | - | TRBV7-3 | CASSLEADYNEQFF | TGTGCCAGCAGCTTAGAGGCCGATTACAATGAGCAGTTCTTC
15 | once | TRBJ1-3 | - | TRBV4-3 | CASSQGGLAGNTIYF | TGCGCCAGCAGCCAAGGGGGCTTGGCTGGAAACACCATATATTTT
15 | - | TRBJ2-1 | TRBD1 | TRBV6-6 | CASSYPGQGVNEQFF | TGTGCCAGCAGTTATCCGGGACAGGGGGTAAATGAGCAGTTCTTC
15 | - | TRBJ2-5 | TRBD2 | TRBV7-8 | CASSSHSGREETQYF | TGTGCCAGCAGCTCCCATAGCGGGAGGGAAGAGACCCAGTACTTC
16 | - | TRBJ2-2 | TRBD2 | TRBV11-2 | CASSLWTSGRFGELFF | TGTGCCAGCAGCCTGTGGACTAGCGGGAGGTTCGGGGAGCTGTTTTTT
15 | few | TRBJ2-3 | TRBD2 | TRBV4-2 | CASSQDGREGDTQYF | TGTGCCAGCAGCCAAGATGGCCGGGAGGGAGATACGCAGTATTTT
16 | - | TRBJ1-5 | - | TRBV15 | CATSRDLGTINQPQHF | TGTGCCACCAGCAGAGATTTAGGGACAATTAATCAGCCCCAGCATTTT
15 | - | TRBJ2-7 | - | TRBV11-2 | CASSLSGGVSYEQYF | TGTGCCAGCAGCTTATCCGGAGGGGTGTCCTACGAGCAGTACTTC
14 | - | TRBJ1-1 | - | TRBV27 | CASSTPGPNTEAFF | TGTGCCAGCAGTACCCCGGGGCCGAACACTGAAGCTTTCTTT
14 | - | TRBJ2-1 | TRBD2 | TRBV27 | CASAGREAFNEQFF | TGTGCCAGCGCGGGGCGGGAGGCCTTTAATGAGCAGTTCTTC
19 | - | TRBJ1-3 | TRBD1 | TRBV11-2 | CASRPPQGQGRPSGNTIYF | TGTGCCAGCAGACCCCCTCAGGGACAGGGGAGACCCTCTGGAAACACCATATATTTT
13 | - | TRBJ2-7 | - | TRBV30 | CAWSVGYDYEQYF | TGTGCCTGGAGTGTAGGGTACGACTACGAGCAGTACTTC
16 | - | TRBJ2-5 | TRBD2 | TRBV9 | CASSPPTSGSRQTQYF | TGTGCCAGCAGCCCGCCCACTAGCGGGAGTCGTCAGACCCAGTACTTC
16 | - | TRBJ1-2 | - | TRBV7-9 | CASSSGRLGANYGYTF | TGTGCCAGCAGCTCCGGACGCCTTGGAGCTAACTATGGCTACACCTTC
14 | - | TRBJ2-3 | TRBD2 | TRBV27 | CASSNSGRTDTQYF | TGTGCCAGCAGTAATAGCGGGAGGACAGATACGCAGTATTTT
14 | - | TRBJ2-1 | - | TRBV29-1 | CSVIKGSSYNEQFF | TGCAGCGTTATAAAGGGGAGCTCCTACAATGAGCAGTTCTTC
13 | once | TRBJ2-1 | - | TRBV4-2 | CASSGRVYNEQFF | TGTGCCAGCAGCGGTCGGGTGTACAATGAGCAGTTCTTC
11 | - | TRBJ2-1 | - | TRBV21-1 | CASSKVVEQFF | TGTGCCAGCAGCAAAGTAGTTGAGCAGTTCTTC
15 | - | TRBJ2-4 | - | TRBV19 | CASSIVAVAKNIQYF | TGTGCCAGTAGTATAGTAGCAGTAGCCAAAAACATTCAGTACTTC
16 | - | TRBJ2-7 | TRBD1 | TRBV7-2 | CASSLNPDRGINEQYF | TGTGCCAGCAGCTTAAACCCGGACAGGGGGATCAACGAGCAGTACTTC
16 | - | TRBJ2-1 | TRBD2 | TRBV29-1 | CSVEGSPSGGYNEQFF | TGCAGCGTTGAAGGCTCCCCTAGCGGAGGCTACAATGAGCAGTTCTTC
14 | - | TRBJ2-1 | - | TRBV18 | CASSPPGTYNEQFF | TGTGCCAGCTCACCACCAGGGACCTACAATGAGCAGTTCTTC
13 | - | TRBJ1-5 | - | TRBV9 | CASSPWGRQPQHF | TGTGCCAGCAGCCCCTGGGGTCGTCAGCCCCAGCATTTT
17 | - | TRBJ1-5 | - | TRBV10-1 | CASSESGRRYSNQPQHF | TGCGCCAGCAGTGAGTCCGGCAGGCGATATAGCAATCAGCCCCAGCATTTT
16 | - | TRBJ2-1 | - | TRBV9 | CASSVVSGGSYNEQFF | TGTGCCAGCAGCGTAGTTAGTGGGGGATCCTACAATGAGCAGTTCTTC
15 | - | TRBJ2-3 | - | TRBV4-1 | CASSQDGHPRDTQYF | TGCGCCAGCAGCCAAGATGGTCACCCGCGGGATACGCAGTATTTT
11 | - | TRBJ1-3 | - | TRBV15 | CATIGGNTIYF | TGTGCCACCATCGGGGGAAACACCATATATTTT
14 | - | TRBJ1-1 | - | TRBV9 | CASSVGRVHTEAFF | TGTGCCAGCAGCGTCGGGCGGGTCCACACTGAAGCTTTCTTT
12 | - | TRBJ2-7 | - | TRBV5-1 | CASTGGSGEQYF | TGCGCCAGCACCGGAGGGTCCGGCGAGCAGTACTTC
16 | - | TRBJ1-2 | - | TRBV4-1 | CASSQLLGQTNYGYTF | TGCGCCAGCAGCCAGCTCCTCGGGCAGACTAACTATGGCTACACCTTC
18 | - | TRBJ2-5 | - | TRBV7-9 | CASSVATDYPRYQETQYF | TGTGCCAGCAGCGTTGCCACAGACTATCCCAGGTACCAAGAGACCCAGTACTTC
15 | - | TRBJ2-7 | TRBD2 | TRBV15 | CATSREASGSAEQYF | TGTGCCACCAGCAGAGAGGCTAGCGGGAGTGCCGAGCAGTACTTC
16 | once | TRBJ1-1 | - | TRBV4-2 | CASSQIQDFMNTEAFF | TGTGCCAGCAGCCAAATACAGGATTTTATGAACACTGAAGCTTTCTTT
16 | - | TRBJ2-5 | - | TRBV7-6 | CASSREKTNRRETQYF | TGTGCCAGCAGCCGGGAAAAAACTAACAGGCGGGAGACCCAGTACTTC
14 | once | TRBJ1-5 | - | TRBV6-1 | CASSDRLSNQPQHF | TGTGCCAGCAGTGACAGACTTAGCAATCAGCCCCAGCATTTT
14 | once | TRBJ2-7 | TRBD2 | TRBV15 | CATSKDTREGEQYF | TGTGCCACCAGCAAAGACACCCGGGAGGGCGAGCAGTACTTC
16 | - | TRBJ1-2 | - | TRBV5-1 | CASSLESGRLEYGYTF | TGCGCCAGCAGCTTGGAGTCCGGCCGCCTAGAATATGGCTACACCTTC
19 | - | TRBJ2-2 | TRBD2 | TRBV28 | CASSSPGLAGKPLTGELFF | TGTGCCAGCAGTTCTCCGGGACTAGCGGGAAAGCCGCTGACCGGGGAGCTGTTTTTT
14 | - | TRBJ2-7 | TRBD2 | TRBV27 | CASNPGLAVHEQYF | TGTGCCAGCAATCCGGGACTAGCGGTCCACGAGCAGTACTTC
18 | - | TRBJ2-7 | TRBD2 | TRBV15 | CATSREGGLAEGTYEQYF | TGTGCCACCAGCCGAGAGGGGGGACTAGCGGAGGGGACCTACGAGCAGTACTTC
15 | - | TRBJ2-7 | - | TRBV14 | CASSPSRGFIYEQYF | TGTGCCAGCAGCCCGAGTAGAGGGTTCATATACGAGCAGTACTTC
17 | - | TRBJ2-3 | - | TRBV4-1 | CASSQDRRVVSTDTQYF | TGCGCCAGCAGCCAAGATCGCCGGGTGGTTAGCACAGATACGCAGTATTTT